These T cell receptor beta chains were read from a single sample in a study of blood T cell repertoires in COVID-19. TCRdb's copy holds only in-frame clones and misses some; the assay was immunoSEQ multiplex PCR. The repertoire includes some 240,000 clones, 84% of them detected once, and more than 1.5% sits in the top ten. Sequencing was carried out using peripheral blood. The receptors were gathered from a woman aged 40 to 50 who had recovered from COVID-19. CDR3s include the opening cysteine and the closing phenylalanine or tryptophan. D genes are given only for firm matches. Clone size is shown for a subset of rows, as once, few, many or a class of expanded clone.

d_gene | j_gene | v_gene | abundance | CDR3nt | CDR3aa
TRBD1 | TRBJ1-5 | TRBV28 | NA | TGTGCCAGCAGTCCCATGGGGACAGCCAGTTATAGCAATCAGCCCCAGCATTTT | CASSPMGTASYSNQPQHF
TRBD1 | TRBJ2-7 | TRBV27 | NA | TGTGCCAGCCGCAGATCGGGGACAGGGGGCACCTACGAGCAGTACTTC | CASRRSGTGGTYEQYF
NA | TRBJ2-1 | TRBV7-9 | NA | TGTGCCAGCAGCTCAAGGGGTGATGAGCAGTTCTTC | CASSSRGDEQFF
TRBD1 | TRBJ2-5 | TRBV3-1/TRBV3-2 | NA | TGTGCCAGCAGCCCGACAGGGGAAGAGACCCAGTACTTC | CASSPTGEETQYF
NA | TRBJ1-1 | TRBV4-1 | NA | TGCGCCAGCAGCCATGAAGGGAGGGCGAACACTGAAGCTTTCTTT | CASSHEGRANTEAFF
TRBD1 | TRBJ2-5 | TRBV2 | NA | TGTGCCAGCAGTGAAATAGTCAGGGGGAAAACCCAGTACTTC | CASSEIVRGKTQYF
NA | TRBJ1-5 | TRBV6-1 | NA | TGTGCCAGCAGTGAAGCAGGGGGTTGGGATCAGCCCCAGCATTTT | CASSEAGGWDQPQHF
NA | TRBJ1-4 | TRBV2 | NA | TGTGCCAGCGCGAGGGAGGTAGGGGAGGAAAAACTGTTTTTT | CASAREVGEEKLFF
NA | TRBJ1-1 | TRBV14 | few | TGTGCCAGCAGCCAAATTTCAGGGACTGAAGCTTTCTTT | CASSQISGTEAFF
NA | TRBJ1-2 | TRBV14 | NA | TGTGCCAGCAGCCAAGGGGCTTCTAACTATGGCTACACCTTC | CASSQGASNYGYTF
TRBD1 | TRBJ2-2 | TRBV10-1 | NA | TGCGCCAGCAGTGCAAGACAGGGGACCGGGGAGCTGTTTTTT | CASSARQGTGELFF
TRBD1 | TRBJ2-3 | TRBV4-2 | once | TGTGCCAGCAGCCAGGGTGGGACAGGGAAAACAGATACGCAGTATTTT | CASSQGGTGKTDTQYF
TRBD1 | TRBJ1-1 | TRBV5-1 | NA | TGCGCCAGCAGCTACGGGGGACAGACTGAAGCTTTCTTT | CASSYGGQTEAFF
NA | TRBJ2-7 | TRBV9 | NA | TGTGCCAGCAGCGGCCCGGGACATTCCTACGAGCAGTACTTC | CASSGPGHSYEQYF
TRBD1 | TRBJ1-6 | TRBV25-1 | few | TGTGCCAGCAGTGAACTCGACAGGGAAGGTTCACCCCTCCACTTT | CASSELDREGSPLHF
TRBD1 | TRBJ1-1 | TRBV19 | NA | TGTGCCAGTGGCTACAGGGGGTCCAACACTGAAGCTTTCTTT | CASGYRGSNTEAFF
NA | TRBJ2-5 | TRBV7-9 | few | TGTGCCAGCGAACGTATCAGGGGATCCCAAGAGACCCAGTACTTC | CASERIRGSQETQYF
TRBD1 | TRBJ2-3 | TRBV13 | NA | TGTGCCAGCAGCCTACGTGGGACAGCTAGCACAGATACGCAGTATTTT | CASSLRGTASTDTQYF
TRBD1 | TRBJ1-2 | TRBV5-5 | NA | TGTGCCAGCAGCTTGGGGACAGGGTGGGGCTACACCTTC | CASSLGTGWGYTF
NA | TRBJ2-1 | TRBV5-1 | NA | TGCGCCAGCAGCTTGGTGTTTGATCGGGAAAATGAGCAGTTCTTC | CASSLVFDRENEQFF
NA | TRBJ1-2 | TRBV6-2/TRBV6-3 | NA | TGTGCCAGCAGCCCGGGACACGCGGTATCCTATGGCTACACCTTC | CASSPGHAVSYGYTF
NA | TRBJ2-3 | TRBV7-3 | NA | TGTGCCAGCAGCTCCTCTACGACAGATACGCAGTATTTT | CASSSSTTDTQYF
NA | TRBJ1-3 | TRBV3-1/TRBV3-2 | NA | TGTGCCAGCAGCCAGGGACACTCAGGAAACACCATATATTTT | CASSQGHSGNTIYF
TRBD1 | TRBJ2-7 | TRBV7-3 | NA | TGTGCCAGCAGCTTCAGGGGGCCAAACGAGCAGTACTTC | CASSFRGPNEQYF
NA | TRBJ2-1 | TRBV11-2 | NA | TGTGCCAGCAGCTCAAGGGACACTTCAGGGGTGATGGATGAGCAGTTCTTC | CASSSRDTSGVMDEQFF
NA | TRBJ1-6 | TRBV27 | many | TGTGCCAGCAGTTCCCAGCGGGACCGTGTTAATTCACCCCTCCACTTT | CASSSQRDRVNSPLHF
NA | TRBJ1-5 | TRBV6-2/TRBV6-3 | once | TGTGCCAGCAGTAACGGCGGCAGTTTTAACCAGCCCCAGCATTTT | CASSNGGSFNQPQHF
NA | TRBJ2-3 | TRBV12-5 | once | TGTGCTAGTGGACAGGGTAGCACAGATACGCAGTATTTT | CASGQGSTDTQYF
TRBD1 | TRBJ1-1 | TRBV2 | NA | TGTGCCAGGACAGGGCTGGGGTACCCTGAAGCTTTCTTT | CARTGLGYPEAFF
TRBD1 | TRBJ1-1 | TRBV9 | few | TGTGCCAGCAGCGCGACAGGGGCCAACACTGAAGCTTTCTTT | CASSATGANTEAFF
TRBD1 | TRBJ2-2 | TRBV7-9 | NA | TGTGCCAGCAGCTGGGGGGACAGGGTGAACACCGGGGAGCTGTTTTTT | CASSWGDRVNTGELFF
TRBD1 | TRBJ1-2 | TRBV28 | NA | TGTGCCAGCAGGGGGACAGGGTGGGACTATGGCTACACCTTC | CASRGTGWDYGYTF
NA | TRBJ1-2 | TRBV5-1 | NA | TGCGCCAGCAGCGCGGACGGGAGCTATGGCTACACCTTC | CASSADGSYGYTF
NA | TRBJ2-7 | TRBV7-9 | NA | TGTGCCAGCAGCTTAGTCGGGTCTCTTAACGAGCAGTACTTC | CASSLVGSLNEQYF
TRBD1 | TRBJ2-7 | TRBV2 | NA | TGTGCCACCAACCGGGACAGGGACCTCTACGAGCAGTACTTC | CATNRDRDLYEQYF
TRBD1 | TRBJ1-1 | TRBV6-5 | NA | TGTGCCAGCCGGGACAGGGGTAACACTGAAGCTTTCTTT | CASRDRGNTEAFF
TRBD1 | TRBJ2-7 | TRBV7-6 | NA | TGTGCCAGCAGCTTACAGGGGGCTCGCTCCTACGAGCAGTACTTC | CASSLQGARSYEQYF
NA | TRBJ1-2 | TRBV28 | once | TGTGCCAGCAGAGGTGGGGGCGGCTATGGCTACACCTTC | CASRGGGGYGYTF
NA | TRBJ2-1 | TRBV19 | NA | TGTGCCAGTAGCCAATACAATGAGCAGTTCTTC | CASSQYNEQFF
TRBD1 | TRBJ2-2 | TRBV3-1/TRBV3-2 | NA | TGTGCCAGCAGCCATACGTTACAGGGGGTCACCGGGGAGCTGTTTTTT | CASSHTLQGVTGELFF
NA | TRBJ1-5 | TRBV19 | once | TGTGCCAGTAGTTCCAGGTGGGGAGGCAATCAGCCCCAGCATTTT | CASSSRWGGNQPQHF
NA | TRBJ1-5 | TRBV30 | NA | TGTGCCTGGAGTGTTCGGGGAAATCAGCCCCAGCATTTT | CAWSVRGNQPQHF
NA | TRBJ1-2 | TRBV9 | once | TGTGCCAGCAGCGTAGGACACAGGCTATTGGACTACGGCTATGGCTACACCTTC | CASSVGHRLLDYGYGYTF
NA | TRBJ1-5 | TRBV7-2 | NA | TGTGCCAGCAGCACTCGGACAGATCAGCCCCAGCATTTT | CASSTRTDQPQHF
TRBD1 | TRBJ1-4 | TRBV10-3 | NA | TGTGCCAGCGGGACAGTCCTAAATGAAAAACTGTTTTTT | CASGTVLNEKLFF
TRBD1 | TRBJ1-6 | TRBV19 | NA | TGTGCCAGTAGTATGGGGGACAGGGGCTCACCCCTCCACTTT | CASSMGDRGSPLHF
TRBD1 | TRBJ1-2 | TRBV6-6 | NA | TGTGCCAGCAGTAGGGGGCCCTATGGCTACACCTTC | CASSRGPYGYTF
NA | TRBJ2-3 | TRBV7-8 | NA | TGTGCCAGCAGCCTTGTTTATCCAGATACGCAGTATTTT | CASSLVYPDTQYF
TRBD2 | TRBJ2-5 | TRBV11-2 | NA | TGTGCCAGCAGCGCCGAGGTCGCGGGGGGGAGTGTGACCCAGTACTTC | CASSAEVAGGSVTQYF
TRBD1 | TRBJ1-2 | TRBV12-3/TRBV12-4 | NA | TGTGCCAGCAGTTACAGGGGTGGGTATGGCTACACCTTC | CASSYRGGYGYTF